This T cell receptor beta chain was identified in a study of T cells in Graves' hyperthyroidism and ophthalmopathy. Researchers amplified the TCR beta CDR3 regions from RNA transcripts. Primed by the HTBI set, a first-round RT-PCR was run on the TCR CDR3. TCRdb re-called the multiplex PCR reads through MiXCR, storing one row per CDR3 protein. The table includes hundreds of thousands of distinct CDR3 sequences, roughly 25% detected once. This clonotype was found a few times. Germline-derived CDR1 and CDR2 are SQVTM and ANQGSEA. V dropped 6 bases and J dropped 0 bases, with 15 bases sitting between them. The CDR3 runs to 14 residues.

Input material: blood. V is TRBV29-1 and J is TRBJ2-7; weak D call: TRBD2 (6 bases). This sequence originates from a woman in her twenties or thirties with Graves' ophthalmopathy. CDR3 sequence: CSVPIPGDSYEQYF. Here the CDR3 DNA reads TGCAGCGTCCCAATTCCGGGGGACTCCTACGAGCAGTACTTC.